This is a list of T cell receptor beta chains from one sample in a study of cytomegalovirus exposure and HLA in healthy donors. Some clones are missing from TCRdb's copy, which holds only in-frame ones; the method was immunoSEQ multiplex PCR. The repertoire table contains about 200,000 clones. Sequenced: PBMCs. Receptors originate from a boy between 10 and 17 years old in good health and CMV-seronegative. The CDR3 runs from the conserved cysteine through the conserved F or W. The D gene is left open where the match is weak.

-	TRBV29-1	TRBJ1-2	CSVRTQYGYTF	TGCAGCGTGAGGACTCAGTATGGCTACACCTTC
TRBD1	TRBV13	TRBJ2-2	CASSPAGTGGSGELFF	TGTGCCAGCAGTCCAGCCGGGACAGGGGGGAGTGGGGAGCTGTTTTTT
-	TRBV30	TRBJ1-1	CAFYPRVRNTEAFF	TGTGCCTTTTACCCCAGGGTACGGAACACTGAAGCTTTCTTT
-	TRBV5-1	TRBJ1-6	CASSLWGQTLHF	TGCGCCAGCAGCTTGTGGGGACAAACCCTCCACTTT
-	TRBV29-1	TRBJ1-2	CSAGGTNYGYTF	TGCAGCGCCGGCGGTACTAACTATGGCTACACCTTC
-	TRBV5-1	TRBJ1-1	CASSLGEGGGTEAFF	TGCGCCAGCAGCTTGGGCGAGGGAGGAGGAACTGAAGCTTTCTTT
-	TRBV18	TRBJ2-1	CASSPDRTSNEQFF	TGTGCCAGCTCACCAGATCGAACTAGCAATGAGCAGTTCTTC
-	TRBV5-1	TRBJ1-6	CASSPVRQGNSPLHF	TGCGCCAGCAGCCCGGTCCGGCAGGGGAATTCACCCCTCCACTTT
-	TRBV5-8	TRBJ2-5	CASSLLSWGEQETQYF	TGTGCCAGCAGCTTGCTCTCGTGGGGGGAACAAGAGACCCAGTACTTC
-	TRBV7-9	TRBJ1-3	CASSPRGSSGNTIYF	TGTGCCAGCAGCCCCCGAGGCAGCTCTGGAAACACCATATATTTT
-	TRBV28	TRBJ2-7	CASMLGTSYEQYF	TGTGCCAGCATGTTGGGCACATCTTACGAGCAGTACTTC
TRBD1	TRBV7-2	TRBJ2-2	CASSQGWVPGQGVSGELFF	TGTGCCAGCAGCCAAGGGTGGGTTCCGGGACAGGGTGTATCCGGGGAGCTGTTTTTT
-	TRBV6-5	TRBJ1-1	CASSYTPNTEAFF	TGTGCCAGCAGTTATACACCGAACACTGAAGCTTTCTTT
TRBD1	TRBV6-6	TRBJ1-5	CASSDTPGGQQPQHF	TGTGCCAGCAGTGACACCCCAGGGGGGCAACAGCCCCAGCATTTT
TRBD1	TRBV7-9	TRBJ1-1	CASSLGGTGGVAGTEAFF	TGTGCCAGCAGCCTAGGGGGGACAGGGGGCGTCGCGGGCACTGAAGCTTTCTTT
-	TRBV6-5	TRBJ2-7	CASSYIGRTNEQYF	TGTGCCAGCAGTTACATTGGTCGGACAAACGAGCAGTACTTC
TRBD1	TRBV7-2	TRBJ1-4	CASSPGTGNEKLFF	TGTGCCAGCAGTCCCGGGACAGGCAATGAAAAACTGTTTTTT
-	TRBV30	TRBJ1-6	CACRRDYNSPLHF	TGTGCCTGCCGCAGGGACTATAATTCACCCCTCCACTTT
-	TRBV19	TRBJ2-1	CASSIAYNEQFF	TGTGCCAGTAGTATAGCTTACAATGAGCAGTTCTTC
-	TRBV6-5	TRBJ1-2	CASRTKYGYTF	TGTGCCAGCAGAACTAAATATGGCTACACCTTC
-	TRBV14	TRBJ1-2	CASSQAGNSYYGYTF	TGTGCCAGCAGCCAAGCGGGGAATTCTTACTATGGCTACACCTTC
TRBD1	TRBV5-3	TRBJ2-1	CARSSSHQGAVNEQFF	TGTGCCAGAAGCTCCTCGCACCAGGGGGCCGTCAATGAGCAGTTCTTC
-	TRBV6-1	TRBJ1-2	CAISRANYGYTF	TGTGCCATATCCAGGGCTAACTATGGCTACACCTTC
-	TRBV4-1	TRBJ2-1	CASSLPTGQNEQFF	TGCGCCAGCAGCCTACCGACCGGACAAAATGAGCAGTTCTTC
TRBD1	TRBV30	TRBJ1-1	CAWSVRRTGSGTEAFF	TGTGCCTGGAGTGTACGGAGGACAGGGAGTGGCACTGAAGCTTTCTTT
TRBD2	TRBV4-1	TRBJ2-7	CASSQIRLAGRYEQYF	TGCGCCAGCAGCCAGATCAGACTAGCGGGGAGATACGAGCAGTACTTC